A single sample gave rise to the 29 T cell receptor beta chains below, sequenced in a study of lung T cells in sarcoidosis with Löfgren's syndrome. TCRdb redid the calling of the reads with MiXCR, one entry per CDR3 protein. Found here are thousands of distinct CDR3 sequences, just under 20% of them singletons; the top ten hold less than 8.5%. The source material was CD4+ T cells from bronchoalveolar lavage. The receptor source for this set is a human donor with sarcoidosis (Löfgren's syndrome or another form), or a control subject (not recorded which).

Sample share makes this clonotype medium-sized. The chain employs TRBV28 and TRBJ2-7; D possibly corresponds to TRBD2 (5 bases). This CDR3 region has 17 residues. The V and J ends lost 1 base and 0 bases respectively, with 16 bases between them. Germline-derived CDR1 and CDR2 are MDHEN and SYDVKM. CDR3 nucleotides: TGTGCCAGCAGTTTATTTGGATTTGTTGGGAGCTCCTACGAGCAGTACTTC. Translating gives CASSLFGFVGSSYEQYF.

About this clonotype: The junction and the germline gene differ at one end; a read error may be behind it. The chain links TRBV6-1 to TRBJ2-7, with 8 positions matching TRBD1. The CDR3 loop spans 16 amino acids. Germline-derived CDR1 and CDR2 are MNHNS and SASEGT. CDR3 bases: TGTGCCAGCAGACGATTCGGGACAGGCTTGTCCTACGAGAAGTACTTC. It specifies CASRRFGTGLSYEKYF.

Points on this clonotype: An end of the junction does not agree with germline; a read error may underlie this. The V call is TRBV7-3, the J call TRBJ2-1; a possible D gene is TRBD2 (6 bases). Germline lookup yields CDR1 SGHTA and CDR2 FQGTGA. The CDR3 loop spans 15 amino acids. CDR3 in amino acids: CAGSSRGLSGNEQLF. The CDR3 bases are TGTGCCGGCAGCTCACGCGGACTATCCGGCAATGAGCAGCTCTTC.

Points on this clonotype: A read error may explain this, as a much larger clone is one base away. The conserved closing phenylalanine or tryptophan is absent in this CDR3, likely reflecting a read error. V is TRBV29-1 and J is TRBJ2-2, with 9 bases identical to TRBD1. The V gene end was trimmed by 6 bases and the J gene end by 2 bases; junction bases not matched to a gene: 4. CDR1 is SQVTM, CDR2 ANQGSEA, per germline. CDR3 length: 14 amino acids. The CDR3 is CSVRDRVNTGELFS. The CDR3 bases are TGCAGCGTCCGGGACAGGGTAAACACCGGGGAGCTGTTTTCT.

This chain connects TRBV25-1 to TRBJ2-2; no definite D call. CDR1 is MGHDK, CDR2 SYGVNS, per germline. This CDR3 comprises 15 residues. Trimming stripped 3 bases from V and 4 bases from J, with 12 bases between. The CDR3 here is CASSESQLGTGELFF. The CDR3 coding sequence is TGTGCCAGCAGTGAGAGTCAGTTGGGCACCGGGGAGCTGTTTTTT.

This clonotype was seen repeatedly, ten times or more. The chain joins TRBV20-1 to TRBJ1-1; D unresolved. The V end lost 3 bases, the J end lost 1 base, and 6 bases lay between the germline ends. The CDR3 has 12 residues. Germline CDR1 and CDR2: DFQATT and SNEGSKA (reference sequence). The CDR3 region is CSAREGNTEAFF. The CDR3 bases are TGCAGTGCTAGGGAGGGGAACACTGAAGCTTTCTTT.

This clonotype was found many times. V is TRBV6-1 and J is TRBJ2-2; unclear D gene. Deletions cut 4 bases from V and 5 bases from J, with 11 bases between. This CDR3 comprises 14 residues. From germline, CDR1 is MNHNS and CDR2 SASEGT. The CDR3 reads CASSGLSTTGELFF. The CDR3 region has the DNA TGTGCCAGCAGTGGGTTATCAACTACCGGGGAGCTGTTTTTT.

This clonotype has ten or more counts. The chain combines TRBV3-1 with TRBJ2-7; D is undetermined. The CDR3 totals 14 residues. Germline V gives CDR1 LGHDT, CDR2 YNNKEL (reference sequence). V was trimmed by 0 bases and J by 0 bases, leaving 6 bases between them. This CDR3 is CASSQERFSYEQYF. The CDR3 region has the DNA TGTGCCAGCAGCCAAGAGAGGTTCTCCTACGAGCAGTACTTC.

Ten or more counts support this clonotype. The chain has TRBV20-1 and TRBJ1-5; no definite D call. The CDR3 runs 13 residues. The V end was cut by 6 bases, the J end by 2 bases, with 11 bases between. CDR1 and CDR2 (germline): DFQATT, SNEGSKA (reference sequence). The CDR3 region has the DNA TGCAGTGCGAGGGCCTCTGGCAATCAGCCCCAGCATTTT. Translating it yields CSARASGNQPQHF.

Many counts were recorded for this clonotype. The chain links TRBV20-1 to TRBJ1-2; no clear D. The germline V and J ends were trimmed by 3 bases and 4 bases, with 15 bases remaining between them. This CDR3 has 14 residues. In germline, CDR1 is DFQATT, CDR2 SNEGSKA (reference sequence). The CDR3 is CSASRLQTAYGYTF. As DNA, the CDR3 is TGCAGTGCTAGTAGGTTACAGACGGCCTATGGCTACACCTTC.

This clonotype has at least ten counts. The chain joins TRBV27 to TRBJ2-1, with D perhaps matching TRBD1 (6 bases). The CDR3 extends over 15 amino acids. CDR1 is MNHEY and CDR2 is SMNVEV in the germline V gene (reference sequence). Trimming left V 2 bases short and J 6 bases short, with 14 bases between. The CDR3 loop reads CASSLQRGSGNEQFF. CDR3 sequence (DNA): TGTGCCAGCAGTTTACAGAGGGGGTCTGGCAATGAGCAGTTCTTC.

This clonotype was observed many times. This rearrangement joins TRBV5-1 to TRBJ1-2, with D perhaps TRBD1 (6 bases). CDR1 SGHRS and CDR2 YFSETQ come from the germline V gene. The CDR3 totals 14 residues. V lost 0 bases and J lost 8, with 14 bases in between. The CDR3 bases are TGCGCCAGCAGCTTGGCGGGGCAGGGGAGCGGCTACACCTTC. This codes for CASSLAGQGSGYTF.

This clonotype is medium-sized in the sample. The CDR3 reads CASSRRGSYEQYF. In DNA form, the CDR3 reads TGTGCCAGCAGTAGACGAGGCAGCTACGAGCAGTACTTC. This chain connects TRBV27 to TRBJ2-7; no definite D call. Trimming left V 5 bases short and J 3 bases short, with 11 bases between. Germline CDR1 reads MNHEY; CDR2 reads SMNVEV (reference sequence). The CDR3 covers 13 residues.

The sample holds many counts of this clonotype. The chain uses TRBV20-1 and TRBJ1-1, with D maybe TRBD1 (6 bases). The CDR3 contains 14 residues. The V and J ends lost 3 bases and 1 base respectively, with 12 bases between them. Germline values: CDR1 DFQATT, CDR2 SNEGSKA (reference sequence). This chain's CDR3 is CSARDSRKNTEAFF. DNA for the CDR3: TGCAGTGCTAGGGACAGTCGGAAGAACACTGAAGCTTTCTTT.

This clonotype was detected once. Given the absence of the conserved phenylalanine or tryptophan at the CDR3 end, a read error is likely. The DNA is left out, because the CDR3 cannot be placed on it with certainty; the CDR3 is given as TCRdb lists it. This chain links TRBV7-3 with TRBJ2-3; TRBD1, the table's D call, lacks a check against the DNA. The CDR3 numbers 16 amino acids, ends counted. The V gene's germline CDR1 is SGHTA and CDR2 FQGTGA. This CDR3 is CASSLNAGARTDTRYL.

This clonotype has at least ten counts. V and J are TRBV11-1 and TRBJ1-1; D is undetermined. The germline V gene encodes CDR1 SGHAT and CDR2 FQDESV (reference sequence). Deletions cut 6 bases from V and 2 bases from J, with 10 bases between. The CDR3 extends over 13 amino acids. CDR3 loop: CASRFSGNTEAFF. The CDR3, as DNA: TGTGCCAGCAGATTTAGTGGAAACACTGAAGCTTTCTTT.

This clonotype has at least ten counts. The rearrangement links TRBV12-3 or TRBV12-4 to TRBJ2-7, with 8 bases matching TRBD1. The CDR3 runs 17 residues. Trimming at V came to 6 bases and at J to 3 bases, leaving 16 bases not matched to a gene. The CDR3 protein is CASSPDRGRDTGYEQYF. CDR3 nucleotides: TGTGCCAGCAGCCCTGACAGGGGCCGCGATACGGGCTACGAGCAGTACTTC.

This clonotype was recorded many times. V gene TRBV12-3 or TRBV12-4 combines with J gene TRBJ2-4, with 7 bases aligning to TRBD1. Trimming at V came to 3 bases and at J to 8 bases, leaving 4 bases not matched to a gene. This CDR3 region has 13 residues. The CDR3 region is CASSFEGAHIQYF. CDR3 DNA: TGTGCCAGCAGTTTCGAGGGGGCGCACATTCAGTACTTC.

This clonotype showed up many times. The chain recombines TRBV24-1 with TRBJ2-5; D gene unclear. The germline CDR1 and CDR2 sequences are KGHDR and SFDVKD. The V end was cut by 9 bases, the J end by 0 bases, with 10 bases between. The CDR3 totals 13 residues. DNA for the CDR3: TGTGCCACCCAAAGGTCACACCAAGAGACCCAGTACTTC. Translating it yields CATQRSHQETQYF.

Judged by abundance, this clonotype is medium-sized. This rearrangement joins TRBV5-1 to TRBJ1-1; D gene uncertain. The V gene lost 0 bases and the J gene lost 2 bases, with 11 bases spanning the gap. This CDR3 is built from 15 residues. The V gene's germline CDR1 is SGHRS and CDR2 YFSETQ. The CDR3 here is CASSLAVGLNTEAFF. Written as DNA, the CDR3 is TGCGCCAGCAGCTTGGCCGTAGGTCTAAACACTGAAGCTTTCTTT.

A note on this clonotype: The conserved final phenylalanine or tryptophan is absent from the CDR3, which likely points to a read error. This rearrangement joins TRBV13 to TRBJ1-3; D uncertain. Trimming removed 5 bases at V and 2 bases at J, with 7 bases between. The CDR3 length is 13 residues. Germline V gene sequence: CDR1 PRHDT, CDR2 FYEKMQ (reference sequence). Here the CDR3 reads CASSRSPGNTIYS. Here the CDR3 DNA reads TGTGCCAGCAGCCGAAGCCCTGGAAACACCATATATTCT.

To note about this clonotype: The conserved final phenylalanine or tryptophan is absent from the CDR3, which likely points to a read error. The rearrangement joins TRBV11-2 to TRBJ2-7; no definite D call. CDR1 is SGHAT and CDR2 is FQNNGV in the germline V gene. V was trimmed by 1 base and J by 4 bases, leaving 8 bases between them. The CDR3 length is 13 residues. CDR3 bases: TGTGCCAGCAGCTTAGTCAGCAGGTACGAGCAGTACCTC. Translated: CASSLVSRYEQYL.

As DNA, the CDR3 is TGTGCCAGCTCACCAGGGCCCAATGAGCAGTTCTTC. It specifies CASSPGPNEQFF. The chain uses TRBV18 and TRBJ2-1; no clear D gene. This CDR3 region has 12 residues. Germline V gene lookup returns CDR1 KGHSH and CDR2 LQKENI. V was clipped by 2 bases and J by 6 bases, with 5 bases between them.

Many counts were recorded for this clonotype. The V and J genes are TRBV7-9 and TRBJ1-3; a weak D match, TRBD1 (6 bases). The CDR3 is 15 residues long. The V gene's germline CDR1 is SEHNR and CDR2 FQNEAQ (reference sequence). The V and J ends lost 5 bases and 0 bases respectively, with 11 bases between them. DNA of the CDR3: TGTGCCAGCAGCGACGGACAGTTCTCTGGAAACACCATATATTTT. Translated: CASSDGQFSGNTIYF.

This clonotype was seen ten or more times. The J gene is TRBJ2-1, the V gene TRBV20-1; TRBD2 aligns across 11 bases. J gave up 6 bases and V 3 bases, and 4 bases lay outside the gene matches. The V gene's germline CDR1 is DFQATT and CDR2 SNEGSKA (reference sequence). The CDR3 consists of 14 residues. This CDR3 reads CSASLTSGVNEQFF. The CDR3 DNA sequence: TGCAGTGCTAGTCTGACTAGCGGGGTCAATGAGCAGTTCTTC.

This clonotype rates as medium-sized. This chain uses TRBV28 with TRBJ1-6, with D possibly matching TRBD1 (5 bases). V lost 5 bases, J lost 10 bases, and 12 bases lay in between. The CDR3 spans 13 residues. Germline V CDR1 and CDR2: MDHEN, SYDVKM. CDR3 region: CASSPREQSPLHF. Here the CDR3 DNA reads TGTGCCAGCAGTCCCAGGGAGCAATCACCCCTCCACTTT.

By share of the sample, this clonotype is medium-sized. V and J are TRBV19 and TRBJ1-5; D might be TRBD1 (6 bases). With 3 bases removed from V and 7 bases from J, the gap between germline ends came to 13 bases. The CDR3 spans 14 residues. Looked up from germline, CDR1 is LNHDA and CDR2 is SQIVND (reference sequence). CDR3 protein: CASSIYRAEQPQHF. The DNA of the CDR3 is TGTGCCAGTAGTATTTACAGGGCAGAACAGCCCCAGCATTTT. The full variable domain, in which reference TRBV19 and TRBJ1-5 provide the parts outside the CDR3, is DGGITQSPKYLFRKEGQNVTLSCEQNLNHDAMYWYRQDPGQGLRLIYYSQIVNDFQKGDIAEGYSVSREKKESFPLTVTSAQKNPTAFYLCASSIYRAEQPQHFGDGTRLSIL.

By sample fraction, this clonotype is medium-sized (0.01 to 0.1%). This chain links TRBV7-2 with TRBJ2-1; D may match TRBD1 or TRBD2 (6 bases each). Looked up from germline, CDR1 is SGHTA and CDR2 is FQGNSA. Deletions cut 2 bases from V and 4 bases from J, with 12 bases between. CDR3 size: 15 residues. CDR3 sequence reads: CASSLNGGLYNEQFF. DNA for the CDR3: TGTGCCAGCAGCTTAAACGGGGGCCTTTACAATGAGCAGTTCTTC.

This clonotype was observed many times. The rearrangement joins TRBV7-2 to TRBJ1-3; no firm D call. With 5 bases removed from V and 1 base from J, the gap between germline ends came to 9 bases. The CDR3 is 14 residues long. The germline CDR1 and CDR2 sequences are SGHTA and FQGNSA. DNA of the CDR3: TGTGCCAGCAGCCTGCAAGGGTCTGGAAACACCATATATTTT. Translating it yields CASSLQGSGNTIYF. Full variable domain (rest looked up from reference TRBV7-2 and TRBJ1-3): GAGVSQSPSNKVTEKGKDVELRCDPISGHTALYWYRQSLGQGLEFLIYFQGNSAPDKSGLPSDRFSAERTGGSVSTLTIQRTQQEDSAVYLCASSLQGSGNTIYFGEGSWLTVV.